These 5 T cell receptor beta chains originate from one sample sequenced in a study of blood T cell repertoires in COVID-19. The assay was immunoSEQ multiplex PCR, and TCRdb's table has in-frame clones only and misses some. The profile shows fewer than 200,000 clones, 84% of them singletons. Sequencing was done on a sample of peripheral blood. The origin of the receptors is a middle-aged man who had recovered from COVID-19.

The chain links TRBV19 to TRBJ2-1; maybe TRBD1 (6 bases). The CDR3 consists of 12 residues. Germline CDR1 LNHDA, CDR2 SQIVND (reference sequence). V was trimmed by 3 bases and J by 10 bases, leaving 10 bases between them. The DNA of the CDR3 is TGTGCCAGTAGTATCTGGGACACCGAGCAGTTCTTC. Translation gives CASSIWDTEQFF.

The chain carries TRBV9 and TRBJ1-2; tentative D call: TRBD1 (5 bases). V gave up 7 bases and J gave up 6 bases, with 16 bases separating them. Germline CDR1 reads SGDLS; CDR2 reads YYNGEE. CDR3 size: 13 residues. The CDR3 DNA reads TGTGCCAGCGTAGGGCGGGGGAGAGATGGCTACACCTTC. As protein: CASVGRGRDGYTF. The full variable domain, in which reference TRBV9 and TRBJ1-2 provide the parts outside the CDR3, is DSGVTQTPKHLITATGQRVTLRCSPRSGDLSVYWYQQSLDQGLQFLIQYYNGEERAKGNILERFSAQQFPDLHSELNLSSLELGDSALYFCASVGRGRDGYTFGSGTRLTVV.

With regard to this clone: Other DNA sequences from this sample encode an identical CDR3 as well. The genes are TRBV4-3 and TRBJ2-1; 9 positions match TRBD2. The CDR3 length is 15 residues. J lost 4 bases, V lost 1 base, and 2 bases had no gene match. In germline, CDR1 is LGHNA, CDR2 YSLEER. The CDR3 DNA reads TGCGCCAGCAGCCAAGGTCTAGCGGGGTACAATGAGCAGTTCTTC. Residues: CASSQGLAGYNEQFF.

The sample holds a few counts of this clone. This chain connects TRBV11-2 to TRBJ2-7; D remains ambiguous. Per germline, CDR1 SGHAT and CDR2 FQNNGV. The CDR3 runs to 16 residues. The V end was cut by 2 bases, the J end by 3 bases, with 17 bases between. The CDR3 reads CASSLTFPLLNYEQYF. CDR3 coding DNA: TGTGCCAGCAGCTTAACGTTTCCACTATTAAACTACGAGCAGTACTTC.

The chain carries TRBV5-6 and TRBJ1-2, with a tentative D call TRBD1 (5 bases). V was clipped by 4 bases and J by 11 bases, with 15 bases between them. This CDR3 is built from 12 residues. The germline CDR1 and CDR2 sequences are SGHDT and YYEEEE. The DNA for the CDR3 is TGTGCCAGCAGCGCGGGACTTTTCTTTTACACCTTC. Translation gives CASSAGLFFYTF.